The present TCR beta chain was sequenced within a study of neurological immune-mediated disorders. This clonotype showed up many times. The antigen is undetermined. General study points: The highest TCR clonal expansion occurred in HTLV-1-associated myelopathy; multiple sclerosis fell below healthy controls.

Germline-derived CDR1 and CDR2 are DFQATT and SNEGSKA (reference sequence). Trimming left V 3 bases short and J 3 bases short, with 17 bases between. The CDR3 totals 15 residues. The time point was: technical triplicate 1. Synthesis of cDNA was carried out by template-switch 5'RACE. The reaction used 10-nucleotide random UMIs. TCRdb re-called the 5' RACE reads with MiXCR, one entry per CDR3 protein. The sample records some 25,000 distinct CDR3 sequences, around 13% being singletons. The sequencing input was CD4+ T cells from blood. V and J are TRBV20-1 and TRBJ1-1, with a weak D call TRBD1 (6 bases). The receptor's source is a female donor with HTLV-1-associated myelopathy (HAM/TSP). CDR3 sequence reads: CSASRGGSQDTEAFF. CDR3 DNA sequence: TGCAGTGCTAGTCGGGGGGGCTCCCAAGACACTGAAGCTTTCTTT.